The 24 T cell receptor beta chains presented below share a single source sample, sequenced in a study of identical twins. In TCRdb, the 5' RACE reads were re-called with MiXCR into one record per CDR3 protein. The sample lists hundreds of thousands of distinct CDR3 sequences, around a sixth occurring once. This sample was shared with a second study, whose subject was T cells expressing NK-cell markers.

The specimen sequenced was PBMCs. The receptors were gathered from a woman younger than 35 in good health.

This clonotype was recorded at least ten times. This chain uses TRBV7-2 with TRBJ2-1, with a possible D match to TRBD2 (6 bases). The V and J ends lost 1 base and 9 bases respectively, with 13 bases between them. The germline gives CDR1 SGHTA, CDR2 FQGNSA. This CDR3 is 14 amino acids long. As DNA, the CDR3 is TGTGCCAGCAGCTTAGAATCATACGGGAGTGAGCAGTTCTTC. This encodes CASSLESYGSEQFF.

The rearrangement uses TRBV20-1 and TRBJ2-3; the D gene is possibly TRBD1 (5 bases). The germline V gene has CDR1 DFQATT and CDR2 SNEGSKA (reference sequence). V gave up 0 bases and J gave up 4 bases, with 11 bases separating them. CDR3 length equals 14 residues. The CDR3 nucleotides read TGCAGTGCTAGAGAAGGGGCTTCCGCAGATACGCAGTATTTT. Its protein product is CSAREGASADTQYF.

The chain carries TRBV27 and TRBJ2-3, with no clear D. The germline V gene encodes CDR1 MNHEY and CDR2 SMNVEV (reference sequence). The CDR3 length is 16 residues. V lost 5 bases to trimming and J lost 5 bases, with 20 bases between them. CDR3 sequence reads: CASSPPGYQTVDTQYF. DNA of the CDR3: TGTGCCAGCAGTCCCCCGGGCTATCAAACAGTAGATACGCAGTATTTT.

The V gene is TRBV7-2, the J gene TRBJ2-1; 8 nucleotides align to TRBD2. The CDR3 is 14 residues long. J lost 9 bases, V lost 7 bases, and 11 bases had no gene match. Per the germline V gene, CDR1 is SGHTA and CDR2 is FQGNSA. This CDR3 reads CASKIVAGSTEQFF. The CDR3 bases are TGTGCCAGCAAAATAGTAGCGGGATCAACTGAGCAGTTCTTC. The variable domain in full, completed from reference TRBV7-2 and TRBJ2-1, reads GAGVSQSPSNKVTEKGKDVELRCDPISGHTALYWYRQSLGQGLEFLIYFQGNSAPDKSGLPSDRFSAERTGGSVSTLTIQRTQQEDSAVYLCASKIVAGSTEQFFGPGTRLTVL.

This clonotype was detected ten times or more. This rearrangement joins TRBV12-3 or TRBV12-4 to TRBJ2-7, with D possibly matching TRBD1 (5 bases). Trimming took 9 bases from V and 1 from J, leaving 13 bases between them. The CDR3 loop spans 13 amino acids. This CDR3 is CASFNQGSYEQYF. The DNA for the CDR3 is TGTGCCAGTTTTAACCAGGGATCCTACGAGCAGTACTTC.

This chain joins TRBV4-3 and TRBJ1-3; no firm D call. V lost 0 bases, J lost 4 bases, and 4 bases lay in between. Germline-derived CDR1 and CDR2 are LGHNA and YSLEER. The CDR3 is 13 amino acids. CDR3 sequence reads: CASSQEPGNTIYF. The DNA of the CDR3 is TGCGCCAGCAGCCAAGAACCGGGAAACACCATATATTTT.

This clonotype was seen only a few times. This sequence joins TRBV12-3 or TRBV12-4 and TRBJ2-7; D unresolved. The CDR3 totals 14 residues. V lost 6 bases and J 1 base, leaving 13 bases between the germline ends. The DNA of the CDR3 is TGTGCCAGCAGCACCTGGCGGTCTTCCTACGAGCAGTACTTC. It translates to CASSTWRSSYEQYF.

The rearrangement uses TRBV10-3 and TRBJ2-1; 12 bases align to TRBD2. CDR1 is ENHRY and CDR2 is SYGVKD in the germline V gene. The V gene end was trimmed by 4 bases and the J gene end by 7 bases; junction bases not matched to a gene: 8. CDR3 length equals 16 residues. This CDR3 is CAISAQTSGSVNEQFF. Here the CDR3 DNA reads TGTGCCATCAGTGCCCAGACTAGCGGGAGTGTGAATGAGCAGTTCTTC.

The sample holds a few counts of this clonotype. The chain uses TRBV7-2 and TRBJ2-1; 8 nucleotides agree with TRBD2. The CDR3 runs to 16 residues. The germline V gene has CDR1 SGHTA and CDR2 FQGNSA. Trimming took 1 base from V and 6 from J; bases not matched to a gene: 8. The CDR3 reads CASSLVVSGKPNEQFF. The CDR3 coding sequence is TGTGCCAGCAGCTTAGTAGTTAGCGGGAAGCCCAATGAGCAGTTCTTC.

This clonotype occurred a few times. The rearrangement links TRBV25-1 to TRBJ2-5; TRBD2 is a possible D gene (7 bases). Trimming took 3 bases from V and 4 from J, leaving 12 bases between them. Germline V CDR1 and CDR2: MGHDK, SYGVNS. The CDR3 is 14 amino acids. CDR3 nucleotide sequence: TGTGCCAGCAGTGAGGGGGGGGGGCGAGAGACCCAGTACTTC. This codes for CASSEGGGRETQYF.

This clonotype was seen more than once but under ten times. V gene TRBV5-1 combines with J gene TRBJ2-7; no reliable D call. CDR1 is SGHRS, CDR2 YFSETQ, per germline. Trimming took 0 bases from V and 3 from J, leaving 13 bases between them. The CDR3 contains 15 residues. DNA for the CDR3: TGCGCCAGCAGCTTGGGGTCGAGAGAATTCTACGAGCAGTACTTC. This sequence encodes CASSLGSREFYEQYF. Combining the CDR3 with reference TRBV5-1 and TRBJ2-7 gives the whole variable domain KAGVTQTPRYLIKTRGQQVTLSCSPISGHRSVSWYQQTPGQGLQFLFEYFSETQRNKGNFPGRFSGRQFSNSRSEMNVSTLELGDSALYLCASSLGSREFYEQYFGPGTRLTVT.

The rearrangement joins TRBV4-3 to TRBJ1-1; tentatively, D is TRBD1 (5 bases). V dropped 2 bases and J dropped 10 bases, with 14 bases sitting between them. Looked up from germline, CDR1 is LGHNA and CDR2 is YSLEER. The CDR3 has 13 amino acids. The CDR3 DNA follows: TGCGCCAGCAGCCAAATGGGACTGGGTGCAGCTTTCTTT. This translates into CASSQMGLGAAFF.

The chain couples TRBV20-1 to TRBJ2-2; tentatively, D is TRBD1 (6 bases). V lost 4 bases, J lost 3 bases, and 9 bases lay in between. Germline V gene sequence: CDR1 DFQATT, CDR2 SNEGSKA (reference sequence). The CDR3 runs 13 residues. In nucleotides, the CDR3 is TGCAGTGCTACCAGGGGATACACCGGGGAGCTGTTTTTT. Translating it yields CSATRGYTGELFF.

The chain couples TRBV15 to TRBJ2-3, with 7 bases that match TRBD2. Losses at the gene ends were 8 bases for V and 2 bases for J; bases not matched to a gene: 4. This CDR3 is built from 13 residues. Germline values: CDR1 LNHNV, CDR2 YYDKDF (reference sequence). CDR3 DNA sequence: TGTGCCACCGGGCGGGGGACCACAGATACGCAGTATTTT. It yields the protein CATGRGTTDTQYF.

The chain recombines TRBV20-1 with TRBJ2-7, with 8 bases fitting TRBD2. The CDR3 runs to 13 residues. Germline V gene lookup returns CDR1 DFQATT and CDR2 SNEGSKA (reference sequence). V trimming: 4 bases; J trimming: 2 bases; junction bases outside the gene matches: 4. This CDR3 is CSAKVAGTYEQYF. CDR3 nucleotides: TGCAGTGCTAAAGTAGCGGGGACCTACGAGCAGTACTTC.

This clonotype turned up a few times. This chain connects TRBV20-1 to TRBJ2-3, with D unresolved. Germline-derived CDR1 and CDR2 are DFQATT and SNEGSKA (reference sequence). The length of the CDR3 is 14 residues. Trimming stripped 0 bases from V and 7 bases from J, with 14 bases between. The CDR3 sequence is CSARDTGLGNTQYF. The CDR3 DNA reads as TGCAGTGCTAGAGATACGGGTCTGGGAAATACGCAGTATTTT.

This clonotype was seen only a few times. The V and J genes are TRBV7-2 and TRBJ1-4; D remains unclear. Germline assignment: CDR1 SGHTA and CDR2 FQGNSA. The V and J ends lost 0 bases and 0 bases respectively, with 2 bases between them. This CDR3 contains 14 residues. The CDR3 coding sequence is TGTGCCAGCAGCTTAGCAACAACTAATGAAAAACTGTTTTTT. This sequence encodes CASSLATTNEKLFF.

This clonotype was recorded at least ten times. The J gene is TRBJ2-6, the V gene TRBV29-1; D call uncertain. The CDR3 contains 12 residues. Trimming removed 4 bases at V and 0 bases at J, with 1 base between. The germline gives CDR1 SQVTM, CDR2 ANQGSEA. This chain's CDR3 is CSVVSGANVLTF. DNA for the CDR3: TGCAGCGTTGTCTCTGGGGCCAACGTCCTGACTTTC.

The CDR3 spells CASSSPGWDQPQHF. Here the CDR3 DNA reads TGTGCCAGCAGCTCCCCCGGTTGGGATCAGCCCCAGCATTTT. This chain joins TRBV7-2 and TRBJ1-5; D gene ambiguous. This CDR3 contains 14 residues. Germline lookup yields CDR1 SGHTA and CDR2 FQGNSA. V was pared by 4 bases and J by 5 bases, with 12 bases between.

The chain has TRBV4-3 and TRBJ2-7; the match to TRBD1 covers 12 bases. This CDR3 has 16 amino acids. The germline V gene has CDR1 LGHNA and CDR2 YSLEER. Trimming removed 1 base from V and 7 bases from J; junction bases left unmatched: 8. The CDR3 reads CASSQAAGQGAREQYF. For the CDR3, the DNA is TGCGCCAGCAGCCAAGCGGCGGGACAGGGGGCGCGGGAGCAGTACTTC.

This clonotype was seen at least ten times. V is TRBV20-1 and J is TRBJ1-1, with no clear D. This CDR3 is built from 13 residues. CDR1 is DFQATT and CDR2 is SNEGSKA in the germline V gene (reference sequence). V lost 3 bases and J 0 bases, leaving 8 bases between the germline ends. CDR3 sequence reads: CSARVNLNTEAFF. In nucleotides, the CDR3 is TGCAGTGCTAGGGTCAATCTGAACACTGAAGCTTTCTTT.

This clonotype has more than one count but fewer than ten. V is TRBV6-2 or TRBV6-3 and J is TRBJ2-3; 7 bases map to TRBD2. Trimming took 6 bases from V and 1 from J; bases not matched to a gene: 7. The germline gives CDR1 MNHEY, CDR2 SVGEGT. The CDR3 runs 15 residues. The CDR3 protein is CASRLERDRTDTQYF. The CDR3 nucleotides read TGTGCCAGCAGACTCGAGCGGGACCGCACAGATACGCAGTATTTT.

This clonotype was counted between two and nine times. The rearrangement joins TRBV29-1 to TRBJ1-2; D possibly corresponds to TRBD1 (6 bases). The V and J ends lost 3 bases and 5 bases respectively, with 16 bases between them. The CDR3 covers 14 residues. Germline V gives CDR1 SQVTM, CDR2 ANQGSEA. CDR3 in amino acids: CSVEMGGRGYGYTF. CDR3 sequence (DNA): TGCAGCGTTGAGATGGGGGGCCGCGGGTATGGCTACACCTTC.

The chain links TRBV20-1 to TRBJ2-7; weak D call: TRBD1 (6 bases). Germline CDR1 DFQATT, CDR2 SNEGSKA (reference sequence). CDR3 length: 13 amino acids. V was clipped by 4 bases and J by 3 bases, with 13 bases between them. This CDR3 is CSAIVRGGYEQYF. The CDR3 DNA is TGCAGTGCTATTGTGCGAGGGGGCTACGAGCAGTACTTC.